This T cell receptor beta chain was recorded in a study of CD8+ T cells in alopecia areata. This clone was recorded only once. Its antigen is as yet unknown. Study-wide results and caveats: Amid tofacitinib therapy, many expanded lesional clones stayed present in scalp and blood. Elevated clonality characterized lesional scalp relative to normal scalp, particularly in alopecia totalis/universalis.

Trimming shortened V by 3 bases and J by 7 bases, and 18 bases separated the two germline ends. The germline V gene has CDR1 SGHTA and CDR2 FQGNSA. This CDR3 has 15 amino acids. Sequencing relied on a cDNA template that was reverse transcribed from extracted RNA. The protocol was immunoSEQ multiplex PCR, while the TCRdb copy is restricted to in-frame clones and leaves out a portion. Counted here are some 190,000 clones, under 80% occurring once; the ten biggest clones make up roughly 1.3%. Stated treatment: oral pan-JAK inhibitor, 5-10 mg twice daily. This material consisted of CD4+ T cells sorted from blood, taken around week 50, from a patient treated with tofacitinib. The chain joins TRBV7-2 to TRBJ1-2; weak D call: TRBD1 (5 bases). The source of this sequence is a human donor with alopecia areata. Here the CDR3 reads CASSFLESGKAGYTF. DNA of the CDR3: TGTGCCAGCAGCTTTCTAGAGTCAGGGAAGGCTGGCTACACCTTC.